The entry that follows covers one T cell receptor (beta chain) sequence. Authors' methods: It was from reference gene primer amplification that nucleated cell counts were estimated. This table comes from immunoSEQ multiplex PCR, and its TCRdb copy is limited to in-frame clones, with some not included. The DNA gave D and trimming, while V, J and clone size come from that table. The table includes 220,000 or so clones, 90% detected once. These data come from a study of blood T cell repertoires in COVID-19. Participants were aged about 18 to 100 years from some 24 US areas. Trimming cost V 3 bases and J 5 bases; bases outside gene matches: 6. There are 15 residues in the CDR3. Germline CDR1 and CDR2: SGHRS and YFSETQ.

Sequenced input: PBMCs or T cells enriched from blood (not recorded which). This sequence was found in a man aged 25-40 years who had been exposed to COVID-19. The chain employs TRBV5-1 and TRBJ2-2, with 8 bases matching TRBD1. The CDR3 bases are TGCGCCAGCAGCTACGGACAGGGTGAGACCGGGGAGCTGTTTTTT. It yields the protein CASSYGQGETGELFF.